The 27 T cell receptor beta chains below come from one sample, sequenced in a study of shared clonotypes between healthy human individuals (dated by TCRdb to about 2020). Libraries came from the immunoSEQ multiplex PCR assay. TCRdb carries this immuneACCESS record with in-frame sequences only. Its versions omit some clonotypes, under half of them owing to an unresolved V gene in the studies checked, with the rest unexplained. Present in this sample are roughly 1 million clones, 65% to 80% of which were seen just once. The top ten hold less than 1.5% of the sample. The sample comprised memory CD4+ T cells sorted from blood. Explained via the paper, the cell subset or site label denotes: CD45RA-negative fraction. Source of these receptors: a man aged 18-30 years in good health.

The chain links TRBV10-3 to TRBJ2-3, with TRBD1 identical over 9 bases. Germline CDR1 is ENHRY and CDR2 is SYGVKD. CDR3 size: 16 residues. After removal of 11 bases from V and 3 bases from J, the junction contained 15 bases not matched to a gene. The CDR3 DNA reads as TGTGCCTCAGGGGGAGGGACAGGGTCCCCTACAGATACGCAGTATTTT. This gives the protein CASGGGTGSPTDTQYF.

CDR3 loop: CASGLRDRGTYEQYF. The CDR3 DNA reads as TGTGCCAGCGGACTGAGGGACAGGGGGACCTACGAGCAGTACTTC. This sequence joins TRBV7-8 and TRBJ2-7, with 11 positions matching TRBD1. Germline CDR1 reads SGHVS; CDR2 reads FQNEAQ. V was clipped by 8 bases and J by 2 bases; unmatched bases: 8. CDR3 length equals 15 residues.

The rearrangement joins TRBV6-1 to TRBJ2-3; the match to TRBD2 covers 8 bases. This CDR3 spans 14 amino acids. J was trimmed by 4 bases and V by 4 bases; bases with no gene match: 4. Germline V gives CDR1 MNHNS, CDR2 SASEGT. The CDR3 bases are TGTGCCAGCAGTGTTGCGGGGGGCCCAGATACGCAGTATTTT. This translates into CASSVAGGPDTQYF.

The V and J genes are TRBV7-9 and TRBJ1-1, with 11 bases fitting TRBD1. Germline loops: CDR1 SEHNR, CDR2 FQNEAQ (reference sequence). The trim removed 7 bases at V and 1 base at J, leaving 14 bases unmatched. The CDR3 is 18 residues long. The CDR3 DNA reads as TGTGCCAGCAAACCCCAGTGGACAGGGGGCGGGGCGAACACTGAAGCTTTCTTT. Translating gives CASKPQWTGGGANTEAFF.

This clone has more than one count but fewer than ten. The chain recombines TRBV19 with TRBJ2-6; no clear D. V dropped 1 base and J dropped 1 base, with 5 bases sitting between them. The CDR3 runs 15 residues. The germline V gene has CDR1 LNHDA and CDR2 SQIVND (reference sequence). CDR3 protein: CASSIGWSGANVLTF. For the CDR3, the DNA is TGTGCCAGTAGTATAGGATGGTCTGGGGCCAACGTCCTGACTTTC.

The chain links TRBV7-2 to TRBJ2-2, with D perhaps TRBD1 or TRBD2 (6 bases each). The CDR3 sequence is 16 residues long. Trimming took off 5 bases at V and 6 bases at J, with 19 bases between the two ends. Germline V gene lookup returns CDR1 SGHTA and CDR2 FQGNSA. CDR3 sequence: CASSEGGGSGAGELFF. CDR3 bases: TGTGCCAGCAGCGAGGGGGGTGGGAGTGGTGCCGGGGAGCTGTTTTTT.

As regards this clone: Distinct nucleotide sequences in the sample also encode this CDR3. The genes are TRBV28 and TRBJ2-7; D remains ambiguous. Germline values: CDR1 MDHEN, CDR2 SYDVKM. This CDR3 has 10 residues. Trimming stripped 11 bases from V and 0 bases from J, with 5 bases between. The CDR3 DNA is TGTGCCTCGCGCTCCTACGAGCAGTACTTC. This sequence encodes CASRSYEQYF. Combining the CDR3 with reference TRBV28 and TRBJ2-7 gives the whole variable domain DVKVTQSSRYLVKRTGEKVFLECVQDMDHENMFWYRQDPGLGLRLIYFSYDVKMKEKGDIPEGYSVSREKKERFSLILESASTNQTSMYLCASRSYEQYFGPGTRLTVT.

As to this clone: No conserved phenylalanine or tryptophan ends this CDR3, so it is likely a read error. V gene TRBV28 combines with J gene TRBJ1-2; D not certain. The V end was cut by 6 bases, the J end by 2 bases, with 13 bases between. The CDR3 spans 14 residues. Germline V gene lookup returns CDR1 MDHEN and CDR2 SYDVKM. The CDR3 coding sequence is TGTGCCAGCAGACTGGACTGGGGAAACTATGGCTACACCCTC. This codes for CASRLDWGNYGYTL.

The CDR3 here is CASSFSATYSGNTIYF. DNA of the CDR3: TGTGCCAGCAGTTTCTCCGCCACATACTCTGGAAACACCATATATTTT. The genes are TRBV28 and TRBJ1-3; D call uncertain. The CDR3 loop spans 16 amino acids. The germline V gene encodes CDR1 MDHEN and CDR2 SYDVKM. V was trimmed by 3 bases and J by 0 bases, leaving 12 bases between them.

The CDR3 sequence is CAISPGQGSEKLFF. CDR3 coding DNA: TGTGCCATCAGTCCGGGACAGGGGTCTGAAAAACTGTTTTTT. V usage is TRBV10-3 and J usage is TRBJ1-4, with TRBD1 matching 10 bases. Germline CDR1 is ENHRY and CDR2 is SYGVKD. CDR3 length: 14 amino acids. Unmatched junction bases numbered 4, after V lost 5 bases and J lost 7 bases.

About this clone itself: Other DNA sequences within the sample encode an identical CDR3. The rearrangement joins TRBV30 to TRBJ1-1; D gene unclear. This CDR3 spans 12 amino acids. The germline V gene encodes CDR1 GTSNPN and CDR2 SVGIG (reference sequence). V was cut by 2 bases and J by 5 bases, with 9 bases left in between. The CDR3 DNA reads TGTGCCTGGAGTCGGACGGGGACTGAAGCTTTCTTT. This codes for CAWSRTGTEAFF.

The CDR3 DNA reads TGTGCCAGCAGTTCTGACTTAGCCTATGGCTACACCTTC. Translated, it gives CASSSDLAYGYTF. The chain combines TRBV7-8 with TRBJ1-2; no firm D call. The CDR3 sequence is 13 residues long. The germline V gene encodes CDR1 SGHVS and CDR2 FQNEAQ. Trimming left V 6 bases short and J 4 bases short, with 12 bases between.

V is TRBV14 and J is TRBJ1-2, with a weak D call TRBD1 (6 bases). V lost 0 bases and J 8 bases, leaving 16 bases between the germline ends. The CDR3 has 15 residues. Germline V gene lookup returns CDR1 SGHDN and CDR2 FVKESK. CDR3 residues: CASSQDVRGERGYTF. The DNA for the CDR3 is TGTGCCAGCAGCCAAGATGTCAGGGGAGAACGCGGCTACACCTTC.

The count of this clone is one. The chain employs TRBV2 and TRBJ2-7; the match to TRBD2 covers 7 bases. Germline CDR1 and CDR2: SNHLY and FYNNEI. Losses at the gene ends were 6 bases for V and 4 bases for J; bases not matched to a gene: 3. The CDR3 runs 12 residues. The CDR3 nucleotides read TGTGCCAGCAGAGCACTAGCGTACGAGCAGTACTTC. Encoded protein: CASRALAYEQYF.

The rearrangement links TRBV5-8 to TRBJ1-1; D uncertain. The CDR3 has 13 residues. Trimming left V 0 bases short and J 11 bases short, with 14 bases between. CDR1 SGHTS and CDR2 YDEGEE come from the germline V gene. Here the CDR3 DNA reads TGTGCCAGCAGCTTGGCCAGGATGGGAGAGGCTTTCTTT. As protein: CASSLARMGEAFF.

The gene calls are TRBV12-5 and TRBJ2-4, with D perhaps matching TRBD2 (6 bases). The CDR3 runs 12 residues. Germline V gene sequence: CDR1 LGHNT, CDR2 FRNRAP. Trimming stripped 6 bases from V and 6 bases from J, with 9 bases between. The CDR3 reads CASGSGRNIQYF. In DNA, the CDR3 is TGTGCTAGTGGCTCCGGGAGAAACATTCAGTACTTC.

This clone was picked up a small number of times. The chain recombines TRBV7-9 with TRBJ2-5; TRBD1 matches at 9 bases. The germline CDR1 and CDR2 sequences are SEHNR and FQNEAQ (reference sequence). J lost 5 bases, V lost 6 bases, and 7 bases had no gene match. The CDR3 loop spans 14 amino acids. The CDR3 reads CASRATGGGETQYF. The DNA for the CDR3 is TGTGCCAGCAGGGCAACAGGGGGCGGTGAGACCCAGTACTTC. Together with reference TRBV7-9 and TRBJ2-5, the CDR3 gives the full variable domain: DTGVSQNPRHKITKRGQNVTFRCDPISEHNRLYWYRQTLGQGPEFLTYFQNEAQLEKSRLLSDRFSAERPKGSFSTLEIQRTEQGDSAMYLCASRATGGGETQYFGPGTRLLVL.

The J gene is TRBJ2-7, the V gene TRBV6-6, with 7 bases identical to TRBD1. CDR3 length equals 14 residues. V was clipped by 6 bases and J by 6 bases; unmatched bases: 11. Germline loops: CDR1 MNHNY, CDR2 SVGAGI (reference sequence). CDR3 region: CASRKQGSFGEQYF. The CDR3 DNA reads as TGTGCCAGCAGGAAACAGGGGTCTTTTGGCGAGCAGTACTTC.

There are a few counts of this clone. The chain recombines TRBV9 with TRBJ2-2; TRBD2 matches 8 bases. The J segment lost 1 base and the V segment lost 6 bases, leaving 8 bases of the junction unmatched. CDR1 is SGDLS, CDR2 YYNGEE, per germline. The length of the CDR3 is 16 residues. CDR3 sequence reads: CASTPSAGGNTGELFF. Here the CDR3 DNA reads TGTGCCAGCACCCCGTCGGCGGGGGGGAACACCGGGGAGCTGTTTTTT.

The rearrangement joins TRBV11-2 to TRBJ1-5, with D possibly TRBD1 on 5 matching bases. Germline V gene data show CDR1 as SGHAT and CDR2 as FQNNGV. Trimming stripped 5 bases from V and 0 bases from J, with 8 bases between. The CDR3 length is 14 residues. As DNA, the CDR3 is TGTGCCAGCAGCCGCGACAGTAGCAATCAGCCCCAGCATTTT. Amino acid sequence: CASSRDSSNQPQHF.

This chain links TRBV10-3 with TRBJ1-1; 11 bases map to TRBD1. The CDR3 has 15 residues. V gave up 8 bases and J gave up 1 base; unmatched junction bases: 6. Germline assignment: CDR1 ENHRY and CDR2 SYGVKD. CDR3 nucleotides: TGTGCCATCGGCGGACAGGGGGCGCAGAACACTGAAGCTTTCTTT. This gives the protein CAIGGQGAQNTEAFF.

This clone was counted many times. The gene calls are TRBV5-5 and TRBJ2-7; 8 bases align to TRBD1. Germline V gene data show CDR1 as SGHKS and CDR2 as YYEKEE (reference sequence). The CDR3 totals 17 residues. The trim removed 4 bases at V and 1 base at J, leaving 13 bases unmatched. As DNA, the CDR3 is TGTGCCAGCAGCCAATTGACCTCCGGGACAGGTTCCTACGAGCAGTACTTC. Amino acids: CASSQLTSGTGSYEQYF.

The chain recombines TRBV11-2 with TRBJ2-5; D remains unclear. The CDR3 has 14 amino acids. V lost 1 base and J 5 bases, leaving 11 bases between the germline ends. The V gene's germline CDR1 is SGHAT and CDR2 FQNNGV. The CDR3 DNA is TGTGCCAGCAGCTTAGTAATGGTGGGGGAGACCCAGTACTTC. Encoded protein: CASSLVMVGETQYF.

The chain carries TRBV5-1 and TRBJ2-7; tentatively, D is TRBD1 (5 bases). V lost 3 bases to trimming and J lost 3 bases, with 16 bases between them. CDR3 size: 15 residues. The germline V gene encodes CDR1 SGHRS and CDR2 YFSETQ. The CDR3 reads CASSSLLGQVYEQYF. The CDR3 DNA follows: TGCGCCAGCAGCTCCCTACTCGGACAAGTCTACGAGCAGTACTTC.

The sample holds one count of this clone. Other DNA sequences in the same sample also yield this CDR3. J is TRBJ2-5 and V is TRBV5-6, with 8 bases identical to TRBD1. This CDR3 is 13 amino acids long. With 4 bases clipped from V and 4 bases from J, the junction kept 3 bases outside the gene matches. Germline assignment: CDR1 SGHDT and CDR2 YYEEEE. The CDR3 here is CASSLDRGETQYF. The CDR3 DNA reads TGTGCCAGCAGCCTTGACAGGGGAGAGACCCAGTACTTC.

The J gene is TRBJ2-7, the V gene TRBV27; no clear D gene. The V end was cut by 5 bases, the J end by 7 bases, with 15 bases between. The CDR3 contains 13 residues. Germline V gene sequence: CDR1 MNHEY, CDR2 SMNVEV (reference sequence). The CDR3 sequence is CASSPQTRLEQYF. The CDR3 region has the DNA TGTGCCAGCAGTCCCCAGACGCGTTTGGAGCAGTACTTC.

This CDR3 reads CASSEGTSGVDTQYF. The CDR3 coding sequence is TGCGCCAGCAGTGAGGGGACTAGCGGGGTAGATACGCAGTATTTT. The chain has TRBV10-2 and TRBJ2-3; 13 bases align to TRBD2. With V trimmed by 2 bases and J by 5 bases, 1 base remained unmatched. The CDR3 runs to 15 residues. Germline CDR1 is WSHSY and CDR2 is SAAADI.